Listed below are T cell receptor beta chains from one sample, sequenced in a study of graft-versus-host responses after intestinal transplantation. Antigen specificity for these receptors is unknown. The method was immunoSEQ multiplex PCR; TCRdb's version includes in-frame clones alone and lacks a portion of them. Of fewer than 120,000 clones in the sample, about 94% were seen once. Sequenced material: unstimulated CD8+ T cells sorted from spleen or lymph node cells, taken before intestinal transplant. These receptors all stem from a human donor who received an intestinal transplant. The CDR3 runs from the conserved cysteine through the conserved F or W. D genes are given only for firm matches. The size of a clone is reported for some rows only, either as once, few or many, or as a class for expanded clones.

D gene | clone size | J gene | V gene | CDR3 DNA | CDR3 protein
TRBD1 | once | TRBJ2-5 | TRBV5-1 | TGCGCCAGCAGTTGGGGACAGGGGGCAGGAGAGACCCAGTACTTC | CASSWGQGAGETQYF
NA | once | TRBJ1-2 | TRBV9 | TGTGCCAGCAGCCGTGGGGGCGCCTATGGCTACACCTTC | CASSRGGAYGYTF
NA | NA | TRBJ1-1 | TRBV15 | TGTGCCACCAGCAGAGATTTGAACATCAGGAACACTGAAGCTTTCTTT | CATSRDLNIRNTEAFF
NA | NA | TRBJ1-5 | TRBV7-6 | TGTGCCAGCAGCGTAGCCCTAGGGGGCAATCAGCCCCAGCATTTT | CASSVALGGNQPQHF
TRBD2 | few | TRBJ2-7 | TRBV14 | TGTGCCAGCAGCCAAGGCAGCGGGAGTACCTACGAGCAGTACTTC | CASSQGSGSTYEQYF
NA | NA | TRBJ2-7 | TRBV2 | TGTGCCAGCAGTGAAAAGATTTTGGGGGGCGCGCGATACGAGCAGTACTTC | CASSEKILGGARYEQYF
NA | NA | TRBJ1-2 | TRBV7-6 | TGTGCCAGCAGCTTGGCTGGGGGGGACTATGGCTACACCTTC | CASSLAGGDYGYTF
NA | NA | TRBJ2-7 | TRBV7-9 | TGTGCCAGCACCCCCATGTCGTACGAGCAGTACTTC | CASTPMSYEQYF
TRBD2 | NA | TRBJ2-7 | TRBV27 | TGTGCCAGCAGTCTGACTAGCGGGAGCCCGTATCCTTACGAGCAGTACTTC | CASSLTSGSPYPYEQYF
NA | NA | TRBJ2-7 | TRBV6-5 | TGTGCCAGCAGTCTAGGGCACTACGAGCAGTACTTC | CASSLGHYEQYF
NA | NA | TRBJ2-1 | TRBV6-5 | TGTGCCAGCAGGGGGATTGGTGGCTCCTACAATGAGCAGTTCTTC | CASRGIGGSYNEQFF
NA | NA | TRBJ2-2 | TRBV30 | TGTGCCTGGAGGGACACACTCACCGGGGAGCTGTTTTTT | CAWRDTLTGELFF
NA | NA | TRBJ2-7 | TRBV6-1 | TGTGCCAGCGGCCCCTACGAGCAGTACTTC | CASGPYEQYF
NA | NA | TRBJ1-1 | TRBV7-3 | TGTGCCAGCAGCTTAAGAGTCCAGGGGTGCCCCTTGAACACTGAAGCTTTCTTT | CASSLRVQGCPLNTEAFF
NA | NA | TRBJ2-3 | TRBV4-1 | TGCGCCAGCAGCCAAGCGAGCGGGAGCACAGATACGCAGTATTTT | CASSQASGSTDTQYF
NA | once | TRBJ2-1 | TRBV27 | TGTGCCAGCGGAGCGGAGTGGAATACCGATGAGCAGTTCTTC | CASGAEWNTDEQFF
TRBD1 | NA | TRBJ2-1 | TRBV5-1 | TGCGCCAGCCTTCCTTCCCGACAGGGGGCCTTCAATGAGCAGTTCTTC | CASLPSRQGAFNEQFF
TRBD2 | NA | TRBJ2-7 | TRBV4-1 | TGCGCCAGCAGCCTTGAGCGGGATCTCAAGGACGAGCAGTACTTC | CASSLERDLKDEQYF
NA | NA | TRBJ2-1 | TRBV7-9 | TGTGCCAGCAGCTCCCCCGACCCTCCCTACAATGAGCAGTTCTTC | CASSSPDPPYNEQFF
TRBD2 | NA | TRBJ2-1 | TRBV29-1 | TGCAGCGTTCTGGGACTAGCGGGAGGCAATGAGCAGTTCTTC | CSVLGLAGGNEQFF
NA | NA | TRBJ1-2 | TRBV30 | TGTGCCTGGAGTTTGGAGGAAGCGATCTATGGCTACACCTTC | CAWSLEEAIYGYTF
NA | NA | TRBJ1-2 | TRBV6-5 | TGTGCCAGCAGTTACTCGGCAGCTCAGTATGGCTACACCTTC | CASSYSAAQYGYTF
NA | NA | TRBJ1-1 | TRBV4-1 | TGCGCCAGCAGCCTCTCAACGGTTTTGGGAGAAGCTTTCTTT | CASSLSTVLGEAFF
NA | NA | TRBJ2-1 | TRBV6-6 | TGTGCCAGCAGTTACTCAGAGGGTAATGAGCAGTTCTTC | CASSYSEGNEQFF
NA | few | TRBJ2-7 | TRBV7-9 | TGTGCCAGCAGGAGTTCCTACGAGCAGTACTTC | CASRSSYEQYF
NA | NA | TRBJ2-1 | TRBV25-1 | TGTGCCAGCAGTGGGGGACGCCCCAACATGGGGCAGTTCTTC | CASSGGRPNMGQFF
NA | NA | TRBJ1-2 | TRBV6-5 | TGTGCCAGCAGTGGGGGGCCCGGCTACACCTTC | CASSGGPGYTF
NA | NA | TRBJ1-3 | TRBV19 | TGTGCCAGTAGTATTGATTCAGGAAACACCATATATTTT | CASSIDSGNTIYF
TRBD2 | NA | TRBJ2-7 | TRBV13 | TGTGCCAGCAGCCAGGGGCGGGGGGGCAACGAGCAGTACTTC | CASSQGRGGNEQYF
TRBD2 | NA | TRBJ2-7 | TRBV9 | TGTGCCAGCAGCGCGAGACTAGCGGGAGACGAGCAGTACTTC | CASSARLAGDEQYF
TRBD2 | NA | TRBJ2-1 | TRBV19 | TGTGCCAGTAGTCCCTGGGCGGGAGGTGGAAATGAGCAGTTCTTC | CASSPWAGGGNEQFF
NA | NA | TRBJ2-7 | TRBV5-4 | TGTGCCAGCAGCTTTTCGGGGCAGGGTTCCTACGAGCAGTACTTC | CASSFSGQGSYEQYF
TRBD1 | NA | TRBJ1-1 | TRBV5-4 | TGTGCCAGCAGCTTGTGGGGACAGGAGCAAGCTTTCTTT | CASSLWGQEQAFF
NA | NA | TRBJ2-1 | TRBV5-1 | TGCGCCAGCAGCTGGGGGGAGGCCCTCGGCAATGAGCAGTTCTTC | CASSWGEALGNEQFF
NA | NA | TRBJ1-1 | TRBV5-1 | TGCGCCAGCAGCTTGAACCGCTGGACGGGGGTAAACACTGAAGCTTTCTTT | CASSLNRWTGVNTEAFF
NA | NA | TRBJ2-1 | TRBV25-1 | TGTGCCAGCAGTCCGGACCCCTACAATGAGCAGTTCTTC | CASSPDPYNEQFF